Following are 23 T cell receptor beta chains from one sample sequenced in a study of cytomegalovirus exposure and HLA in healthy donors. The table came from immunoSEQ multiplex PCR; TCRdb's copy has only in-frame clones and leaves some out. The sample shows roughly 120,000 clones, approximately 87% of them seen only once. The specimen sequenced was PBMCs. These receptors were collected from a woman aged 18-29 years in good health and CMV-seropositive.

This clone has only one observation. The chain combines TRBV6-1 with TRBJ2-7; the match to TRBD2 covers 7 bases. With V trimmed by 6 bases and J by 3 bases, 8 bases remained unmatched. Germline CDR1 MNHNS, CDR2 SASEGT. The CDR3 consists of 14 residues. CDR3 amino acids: CASRAAGDSYEQYF. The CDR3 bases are TGTGCCAGCAGAGCTGCGGGAGATAGCTACGAGCAGTACTTC.

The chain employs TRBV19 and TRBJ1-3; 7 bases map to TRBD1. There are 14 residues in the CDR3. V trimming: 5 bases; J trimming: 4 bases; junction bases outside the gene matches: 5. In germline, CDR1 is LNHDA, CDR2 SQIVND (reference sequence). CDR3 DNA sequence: TGTGCCAGTAGTCCTGGACAGGCCGGAAACACCATATATTTT. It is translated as CASSPGQAGNTIYF.

The CDR3 DNA reads TGTGCCAGCAGCAATCGGGCGATACTAGCGGGAGTGTTGTACGAGCAGTACTTC. It specifies CASSNRAILAGVLYEQYF. V usage is TRBV21-1 and J usage is TRBJ2-7; the D call of TRBD2 is as the table states it, not checked on the DNA. TRBV21-1 is reported as a pseudogene. The CDR3 extends over 18 amino acids.

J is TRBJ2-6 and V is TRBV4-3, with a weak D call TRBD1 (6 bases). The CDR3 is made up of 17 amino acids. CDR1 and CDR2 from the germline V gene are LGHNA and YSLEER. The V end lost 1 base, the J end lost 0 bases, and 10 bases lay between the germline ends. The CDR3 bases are TGCGCCAGCAGCCAAGGTCCAGGGGACTCTGGGGCCAACGTCCTGACTTTC. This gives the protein CASSQGPGDSGANVLTF.

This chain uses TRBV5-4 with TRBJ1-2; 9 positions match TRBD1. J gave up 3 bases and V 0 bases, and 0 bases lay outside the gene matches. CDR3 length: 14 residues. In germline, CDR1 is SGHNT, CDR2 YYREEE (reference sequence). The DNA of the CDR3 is TGTGCCAGCAGCTTGGGGACAGGGGACTATGGCTACACCTTC. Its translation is CASSLGTGDYGYTF. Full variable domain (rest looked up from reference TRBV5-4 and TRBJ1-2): ETGVTQSPTHLIKTRGQQVTLRCSSQSGHNTVSWYQQALGQGPQFIFQYYREEENGRGNFPPRFSGLQFPNYSSELNVNALELDDSALYLCASSLGTGDYGYTFGSGTRLTVV.

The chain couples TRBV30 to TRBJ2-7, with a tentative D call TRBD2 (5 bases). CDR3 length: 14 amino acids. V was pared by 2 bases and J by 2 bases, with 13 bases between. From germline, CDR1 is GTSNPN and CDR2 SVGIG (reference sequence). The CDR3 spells CAWSYEMRAYEQYF. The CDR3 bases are TGTGCCTGGAGTTACGAGATGAGGGCCTACGAGCAGTACTTC.

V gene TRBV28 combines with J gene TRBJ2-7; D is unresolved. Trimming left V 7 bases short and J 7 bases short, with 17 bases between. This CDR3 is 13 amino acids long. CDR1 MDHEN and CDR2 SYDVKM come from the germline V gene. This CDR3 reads CASTHWWPWEQYF. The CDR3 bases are TGTGCCAGCACCCATTGGTGGCCTTGGGAGCAGTACTTC.

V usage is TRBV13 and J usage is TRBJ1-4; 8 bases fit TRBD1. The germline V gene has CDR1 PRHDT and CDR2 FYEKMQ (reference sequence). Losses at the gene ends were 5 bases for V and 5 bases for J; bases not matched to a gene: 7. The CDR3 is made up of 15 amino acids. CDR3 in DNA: TGTGCCAGCAGCCCCCTGACAGGGGAAAATGAAAAACTGTTTTTT. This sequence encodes CASSPLTGENEKLFF.

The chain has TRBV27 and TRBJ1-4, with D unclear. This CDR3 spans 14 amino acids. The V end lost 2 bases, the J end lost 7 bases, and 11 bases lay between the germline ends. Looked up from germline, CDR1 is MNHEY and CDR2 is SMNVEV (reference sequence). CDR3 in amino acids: CASSLHGNLEKLFF. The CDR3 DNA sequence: TGTGCCAGCAGTTTACACGGGAACCTTGAAAAACTGTTTTTT.

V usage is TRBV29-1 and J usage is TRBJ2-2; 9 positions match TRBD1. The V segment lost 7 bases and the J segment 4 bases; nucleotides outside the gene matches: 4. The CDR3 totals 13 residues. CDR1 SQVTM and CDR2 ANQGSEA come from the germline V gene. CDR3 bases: TGCAGCGCCGGGACAGGGTCCACCGGGGAGCTGTTTTTT. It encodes CSAGTGSTGELFF.

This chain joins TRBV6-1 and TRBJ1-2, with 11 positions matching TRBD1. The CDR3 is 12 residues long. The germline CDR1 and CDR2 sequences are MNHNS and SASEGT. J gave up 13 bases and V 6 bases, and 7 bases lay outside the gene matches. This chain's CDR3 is CASRTGQGASTF. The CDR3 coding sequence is TGTGCCAGCAGGACCGGACAGGGGGCTTCCACCTTC.

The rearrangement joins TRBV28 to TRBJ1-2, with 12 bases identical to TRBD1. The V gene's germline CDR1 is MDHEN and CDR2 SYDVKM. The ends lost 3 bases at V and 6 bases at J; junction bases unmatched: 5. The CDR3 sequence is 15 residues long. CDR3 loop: CASSLGQGAYNGYTF. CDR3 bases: TGTGCCAGCAGTTTGGGACAGGGGGCCTATAATGGCTACACCTTC.

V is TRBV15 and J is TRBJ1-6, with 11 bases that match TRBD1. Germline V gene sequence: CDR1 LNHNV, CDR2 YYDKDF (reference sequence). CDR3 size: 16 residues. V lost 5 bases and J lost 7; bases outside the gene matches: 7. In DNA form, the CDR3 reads TGTGCCACCAGCCGGTTCGGACAGGGGGCCAATTCACCCCTCCACTTT. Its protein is CATSRFGQGANSPLHF.

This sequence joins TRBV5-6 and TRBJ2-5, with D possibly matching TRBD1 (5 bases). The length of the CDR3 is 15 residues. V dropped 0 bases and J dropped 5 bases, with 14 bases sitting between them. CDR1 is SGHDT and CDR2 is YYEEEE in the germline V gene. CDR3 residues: CASSLGHRNDETQYF. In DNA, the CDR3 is TGTGCCAGCAGCTTGGGCCACAGGAACGACGAGACCCAGTACTTC.

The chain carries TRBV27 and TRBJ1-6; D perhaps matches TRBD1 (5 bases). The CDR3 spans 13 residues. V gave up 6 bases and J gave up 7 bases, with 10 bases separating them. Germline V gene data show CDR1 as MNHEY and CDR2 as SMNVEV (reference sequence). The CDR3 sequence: CASRRQINSPLHF. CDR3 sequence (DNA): TGTGCCAGCAGACGACAGATAAATTCACCCCTCCACTTT.

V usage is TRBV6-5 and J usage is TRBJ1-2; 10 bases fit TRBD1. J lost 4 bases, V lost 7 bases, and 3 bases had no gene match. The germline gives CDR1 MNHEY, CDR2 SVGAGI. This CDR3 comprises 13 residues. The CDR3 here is CASMGQGTYGYTF. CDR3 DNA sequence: TGTGCCAGCATGGGACAGGGGACCTATGGCTACACCTTC.

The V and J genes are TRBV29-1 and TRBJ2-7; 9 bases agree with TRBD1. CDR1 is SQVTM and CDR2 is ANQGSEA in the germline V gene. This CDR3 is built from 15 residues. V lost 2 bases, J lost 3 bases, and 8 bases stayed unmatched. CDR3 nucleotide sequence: TGCAGCGTTGAATATGCCGGGACAGGGAACTACGAGCAGTACTTC. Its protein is CSVEYAGTGNYEQYF.

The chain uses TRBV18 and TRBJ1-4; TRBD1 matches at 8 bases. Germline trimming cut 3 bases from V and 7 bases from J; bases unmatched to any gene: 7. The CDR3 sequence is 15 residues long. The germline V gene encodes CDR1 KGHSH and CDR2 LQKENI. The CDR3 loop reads CASSPSGQAIEKLFF. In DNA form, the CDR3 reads TGTGCCAGCTCACCGTCGGGACAGGCGATTGAAAAACTGTTTTTT.

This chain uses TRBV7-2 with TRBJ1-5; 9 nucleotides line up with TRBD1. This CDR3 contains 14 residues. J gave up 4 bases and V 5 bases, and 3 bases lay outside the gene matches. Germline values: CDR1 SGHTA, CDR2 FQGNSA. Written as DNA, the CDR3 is TGTGCCAGCAGCACGACAGGGGGTAATCAGCCCCAGCATTTT. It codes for CASSTTGGNQPQHF.

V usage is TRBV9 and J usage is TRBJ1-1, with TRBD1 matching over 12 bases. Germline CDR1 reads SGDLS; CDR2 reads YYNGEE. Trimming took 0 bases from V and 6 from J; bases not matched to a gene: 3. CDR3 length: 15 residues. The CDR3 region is CASSVVGTGGPEAFF. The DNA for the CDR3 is TGTGCCAGCAGCGTAGTGGGGACAGGGGGCCCTGAAGCTTTCTTT.

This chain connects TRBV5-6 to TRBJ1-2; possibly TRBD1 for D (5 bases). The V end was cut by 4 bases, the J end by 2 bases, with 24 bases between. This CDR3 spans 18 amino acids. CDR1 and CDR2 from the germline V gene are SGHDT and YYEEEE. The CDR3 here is CASSPQVPGYLENYGYTF. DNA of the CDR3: TGTGCCAGCAGCCCACAGGTTCCAGGGTATTTAGAAAACTATGGCTACACCTTC.

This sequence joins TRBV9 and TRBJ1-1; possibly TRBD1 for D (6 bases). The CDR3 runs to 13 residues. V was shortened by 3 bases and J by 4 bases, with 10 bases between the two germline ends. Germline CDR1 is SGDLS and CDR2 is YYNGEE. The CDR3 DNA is TGTGCCAGCAGCGAGGGGGTAGGCACTGAAGCTTTCTTT. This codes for CASSEGVGTEAFF.

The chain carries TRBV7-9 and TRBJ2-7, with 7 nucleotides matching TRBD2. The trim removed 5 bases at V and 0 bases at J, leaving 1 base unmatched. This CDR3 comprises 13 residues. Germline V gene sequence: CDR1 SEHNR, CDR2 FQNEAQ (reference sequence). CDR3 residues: CASSGGSSYEQYF. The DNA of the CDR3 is TGTGCCAGCAGCGGCGGGAGCTCCTACGAGCAGTACTTC.